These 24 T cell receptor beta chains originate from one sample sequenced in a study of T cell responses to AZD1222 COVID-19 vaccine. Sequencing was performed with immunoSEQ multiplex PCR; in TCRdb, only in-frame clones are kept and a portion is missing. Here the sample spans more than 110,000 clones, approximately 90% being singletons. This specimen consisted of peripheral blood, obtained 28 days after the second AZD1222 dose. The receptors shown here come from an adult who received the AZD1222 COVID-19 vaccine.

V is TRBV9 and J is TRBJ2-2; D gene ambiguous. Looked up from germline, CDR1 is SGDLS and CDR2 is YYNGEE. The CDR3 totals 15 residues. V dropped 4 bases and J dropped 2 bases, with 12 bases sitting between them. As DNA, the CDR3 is TGTGCCAGCAGCTCCCGTGGCACCAACACCGGGGAGCTGTTTTTT. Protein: CASSSRGTNTGELFF.

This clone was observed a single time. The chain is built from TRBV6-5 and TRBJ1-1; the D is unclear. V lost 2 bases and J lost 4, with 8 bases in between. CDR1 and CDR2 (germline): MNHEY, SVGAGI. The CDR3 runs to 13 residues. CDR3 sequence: CASSYTSGTEAFF. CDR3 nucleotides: TGTGCCAGCAGTTACACATCGGGCACTGAAGCTTTCTTT.

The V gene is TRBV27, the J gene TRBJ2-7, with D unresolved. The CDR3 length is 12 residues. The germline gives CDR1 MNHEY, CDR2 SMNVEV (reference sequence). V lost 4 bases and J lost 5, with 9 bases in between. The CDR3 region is CASSSVLDEQYF. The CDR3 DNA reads TGTGCCAGCAGTTCAGTTCTCGACGAGCAGTACTTC.

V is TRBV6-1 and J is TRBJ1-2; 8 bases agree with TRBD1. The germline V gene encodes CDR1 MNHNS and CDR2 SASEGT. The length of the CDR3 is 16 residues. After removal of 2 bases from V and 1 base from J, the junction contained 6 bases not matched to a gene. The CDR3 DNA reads TGTGCCAGCAGTGAACCGGGACAGGCCCTTAACTATGGCTACACCTTC. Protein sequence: CASSEPGQALNYGYTF.

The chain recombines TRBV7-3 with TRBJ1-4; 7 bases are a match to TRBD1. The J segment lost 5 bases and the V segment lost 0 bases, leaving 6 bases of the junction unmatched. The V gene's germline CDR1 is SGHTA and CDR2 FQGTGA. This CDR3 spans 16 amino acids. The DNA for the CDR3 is TGTGCCAGCAGCTTAACTCAACAGGGGAGGAATGAAAAACTGTTTTTT. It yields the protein CASSLTQQGRNEKLFF.

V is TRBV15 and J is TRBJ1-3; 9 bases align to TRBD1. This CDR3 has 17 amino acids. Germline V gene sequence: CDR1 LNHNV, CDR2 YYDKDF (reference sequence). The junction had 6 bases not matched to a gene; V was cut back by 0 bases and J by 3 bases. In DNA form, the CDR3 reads TGTGCCACCAGCAGAGATATAGGGACAGGGCGTGGAAACACCATATATTTT. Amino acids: CATSRDIGTGRGNTIYF.

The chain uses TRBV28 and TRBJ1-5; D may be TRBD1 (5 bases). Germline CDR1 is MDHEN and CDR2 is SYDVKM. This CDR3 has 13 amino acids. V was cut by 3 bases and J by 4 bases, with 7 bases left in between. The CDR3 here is CASSFDSNQPQHF. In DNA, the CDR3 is TGTGCCAGCAGTTTCGACAGTAATCAGCCCCAGCATTTT.

The CDR3 loop reads CASSQNSNQPQHF. The CDR3, as DNA: TGTGCCAGCAGCCAGAATAGCAATCAGCCCCAGCATTTT. V gene TRBV7-2 combines with J gene TRBJ1-5; the D is unclear. Trimming pared 5 bases from V and 0 bases from J, leaving 5 bases between. CDR3 length: 13 residues. Germline-derived CDR1 and CDR2 are SGHTA and FQGNSA.

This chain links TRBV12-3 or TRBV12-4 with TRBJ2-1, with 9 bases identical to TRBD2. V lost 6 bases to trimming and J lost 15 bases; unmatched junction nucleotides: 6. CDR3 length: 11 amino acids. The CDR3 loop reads CASSSGTSLFF. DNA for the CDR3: TGTGCCAGCAGCTCCGGGACTAGCTTGTTCTTC.

This CDR3 reads CASSLHQDSNQPQHF. The CDR3 DNA reads as TGTGCCAGCAGCCTACATCAGGACAGCAATCAGCCCCAGCATTTT. This chain connects TRBV11-2 to TRBJ1-5; unclear D gene. The CDR3 loop spans 15 amino acids. CDR1 and CDR2 (germline): SGHAT, FQNNGV. Deletions cut 5 bases from V and 1 base from J, with 12 bases between.

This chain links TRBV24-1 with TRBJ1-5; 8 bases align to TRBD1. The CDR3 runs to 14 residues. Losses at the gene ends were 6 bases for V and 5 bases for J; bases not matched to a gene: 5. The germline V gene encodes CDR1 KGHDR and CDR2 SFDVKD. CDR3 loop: CATSSSGGDQPQHF. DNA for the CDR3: TGTGCCACCAGTAGTTCAGGGGGCGATCAGCCCCAGCATTTT.

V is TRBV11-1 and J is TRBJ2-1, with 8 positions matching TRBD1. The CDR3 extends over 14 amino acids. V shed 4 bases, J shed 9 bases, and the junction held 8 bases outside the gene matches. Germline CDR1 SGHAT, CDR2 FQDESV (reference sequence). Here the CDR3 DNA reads TGTGCCAGCAGCTCCTACACAGGGGGAGGTGAGCAGTTCTTC. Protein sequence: CASSSYTGGGEQFF.

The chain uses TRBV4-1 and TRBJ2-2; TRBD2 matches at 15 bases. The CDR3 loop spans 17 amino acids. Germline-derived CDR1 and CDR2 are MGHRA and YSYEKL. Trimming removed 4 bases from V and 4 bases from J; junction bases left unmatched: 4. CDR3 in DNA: TGCGCCAGCAGCCGTGGGACTAGCGGGGGGCCCACCGGGGAGCTGTTTTTT. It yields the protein CASSRGTSGGPTGELFF.

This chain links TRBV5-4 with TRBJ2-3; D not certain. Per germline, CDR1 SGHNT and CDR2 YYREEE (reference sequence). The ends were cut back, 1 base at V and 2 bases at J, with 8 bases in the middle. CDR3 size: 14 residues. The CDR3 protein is CASSLKEHTDTQYF. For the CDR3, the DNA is TGTGCCAGCAGCTTGAAGGAGCACACAGATACGCAGTATTTT. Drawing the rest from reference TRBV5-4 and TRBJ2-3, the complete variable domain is ETGVTQSPTHLIKTRGQQVTLRCSSQSGHNTVSWYQQALGQGPQFIFQYYREEENGRGNFPPRFSGLQFPNYSSELNVNALELDDSALYLCASSLKEHTDTQYFGPGTRLTVL.

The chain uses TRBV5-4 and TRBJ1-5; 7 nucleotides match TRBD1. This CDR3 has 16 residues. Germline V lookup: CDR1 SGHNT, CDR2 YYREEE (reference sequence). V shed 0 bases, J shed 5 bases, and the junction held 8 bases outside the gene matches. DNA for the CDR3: TGTGCCAGCAGCTTGGGGGGGGACAGTAACTATCAGCCCCAGCATTTT. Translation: CASSLGGDSNYQPQHF.

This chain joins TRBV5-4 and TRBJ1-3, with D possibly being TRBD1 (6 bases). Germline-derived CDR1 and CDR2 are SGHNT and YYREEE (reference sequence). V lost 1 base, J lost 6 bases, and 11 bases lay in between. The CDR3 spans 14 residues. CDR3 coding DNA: TGTGCCAGCAGCTTGCAGGGGATACAAAACACCATATATTTT. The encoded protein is CASSLQGIQNTIYF.

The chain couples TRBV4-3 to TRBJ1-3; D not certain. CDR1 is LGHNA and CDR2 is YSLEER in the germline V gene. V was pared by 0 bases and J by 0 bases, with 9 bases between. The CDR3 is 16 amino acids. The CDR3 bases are TGCGCCAGCAGCCAAGACGAACGCAACTCTGGAAACACCATATATTTT. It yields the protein CASSQDERNSGNTIYF.

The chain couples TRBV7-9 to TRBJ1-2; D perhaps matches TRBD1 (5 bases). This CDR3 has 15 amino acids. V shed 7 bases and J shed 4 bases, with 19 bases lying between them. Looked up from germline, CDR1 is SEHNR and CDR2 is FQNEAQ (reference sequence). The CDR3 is CASTPTGDRTYGYTF. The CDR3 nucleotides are TGTGCCAGCACCCCAACCGGCGACAGAACCTATGGCTACACCTTC. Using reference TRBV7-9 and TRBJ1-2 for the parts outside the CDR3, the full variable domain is DTGVSQNPRHKITKRGQNVTFRCDPISEHNRLYWYRQTLGQGPEFLTYFQNEAQLEKSRLLSDRFSAERPKGSFSTLEIQRTEQGDSAMYLCASTPTGDRTYGYTFGSGTRLTVV.

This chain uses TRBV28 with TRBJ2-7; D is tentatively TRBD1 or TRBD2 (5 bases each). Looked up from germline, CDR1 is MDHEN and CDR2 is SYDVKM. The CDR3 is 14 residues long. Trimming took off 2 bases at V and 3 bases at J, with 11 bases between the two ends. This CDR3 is CASSLVGDLYEQYF. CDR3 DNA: TGTGCCAGCAGTTTAGTGGGGGACCTCTACGAGCAGTACTTC.

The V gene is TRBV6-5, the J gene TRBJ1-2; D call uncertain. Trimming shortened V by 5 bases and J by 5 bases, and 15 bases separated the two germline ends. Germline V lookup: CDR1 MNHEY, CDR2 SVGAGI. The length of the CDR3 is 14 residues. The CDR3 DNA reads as TGTGCCAGCAGTACTGGCGGCATACCTTATGGCTACACCTTC. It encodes CASSTGGIPYGYTF.

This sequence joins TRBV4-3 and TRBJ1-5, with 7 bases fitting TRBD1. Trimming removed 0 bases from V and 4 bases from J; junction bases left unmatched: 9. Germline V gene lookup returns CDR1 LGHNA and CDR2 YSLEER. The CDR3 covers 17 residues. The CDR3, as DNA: TGCGCCAGCAGCCAAGATTTCGCAGGGGGACGAAATCAGCCCCAGCATTTT. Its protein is CASSQDFAGGRNQPQHF.

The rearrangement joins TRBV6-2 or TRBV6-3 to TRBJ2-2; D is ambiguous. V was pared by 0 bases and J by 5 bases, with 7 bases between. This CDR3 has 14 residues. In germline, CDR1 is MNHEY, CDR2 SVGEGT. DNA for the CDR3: TGTGCCAGCAGTTACTCGACGAGGACCGGGGAGCTGTTTTTT. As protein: CASSYSTRTGELFF.

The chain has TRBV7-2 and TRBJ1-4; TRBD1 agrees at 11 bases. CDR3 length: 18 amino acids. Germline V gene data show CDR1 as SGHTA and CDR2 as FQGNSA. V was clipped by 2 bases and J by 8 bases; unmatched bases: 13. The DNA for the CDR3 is TGTGCCAGCAGCTTATGGGGAGCCGGGGGACAGGGGGGAGAAAAACTGTTTTTT. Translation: CASSLWGAGGQGGEKLFF.

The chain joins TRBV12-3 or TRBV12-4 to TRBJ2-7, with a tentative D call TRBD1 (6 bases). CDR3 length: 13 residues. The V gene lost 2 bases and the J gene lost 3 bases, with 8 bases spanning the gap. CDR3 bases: TGTGCCAGCAGTTTAATCAGGGGCTACGAGCAGTACTTC. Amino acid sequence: CASSLIRGYEQYF.